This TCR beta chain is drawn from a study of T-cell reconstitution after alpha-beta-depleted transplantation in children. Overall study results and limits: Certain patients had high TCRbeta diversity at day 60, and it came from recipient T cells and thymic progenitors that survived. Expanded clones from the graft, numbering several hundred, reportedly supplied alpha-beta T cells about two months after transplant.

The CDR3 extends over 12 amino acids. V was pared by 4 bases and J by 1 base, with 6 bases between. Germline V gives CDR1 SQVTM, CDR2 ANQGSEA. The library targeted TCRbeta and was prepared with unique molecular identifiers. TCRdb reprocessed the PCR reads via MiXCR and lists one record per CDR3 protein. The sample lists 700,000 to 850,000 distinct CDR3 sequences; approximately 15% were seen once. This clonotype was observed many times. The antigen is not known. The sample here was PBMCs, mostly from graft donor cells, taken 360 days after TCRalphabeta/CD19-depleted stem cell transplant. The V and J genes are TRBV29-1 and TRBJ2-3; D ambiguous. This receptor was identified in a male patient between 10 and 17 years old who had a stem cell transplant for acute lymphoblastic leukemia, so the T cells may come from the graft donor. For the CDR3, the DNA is TGCAGCGTTGCGCCGGGCACAGATACGCAGTATTTT. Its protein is CSVAPGTDTQYF.